Presented here are 5 T cell receptor beta chains from one specimen sequenced in a study of response to subunit inactivated influenza vaccine. TCRdb re-called the RT-PCR reads with MiXCR, one entry per CDR3 protein. The sample yields 300,000 to 350,000 distinct CDR3 sequences, 20% to 25% seen once. Sequencing used PBMCs from blood, obtained less than 22 months after vaccination. All receptors derive from a man in his fifties or sixties who received an inactivated influenza vaccine.

This clonotype has more than one count but fewer than ten. The rearrangement links TRBV14 to TRBJ2-5; TRBD2 agrees at 10 bases. CDR3 size: 15 residues. V lost 2 bases to trimming and J lost 4 bases; unmatched junction nucleotides: 4. CDR1 and CDR2 (germline): SGHDN, FVKESK. CDR3 DNA sequence: TGTGCCAGCAGCCAATCTAGCGGGGGTTCAGAGACCCAGTACTTC. Protein product: CASSQSSGGSETQYF.

V gene TRBV3-1 combines with J gene TRBJ1-2, with 10 bases identical to TRBD1. The CDR3 sequence is 16 residues long. The germline V gene has CDR1 LGHDT and CDR2 YNNKEL (reference sequence). The V gene end was trimmed by 4 bases and the J gene end by 7 bases; junction bases not matched to a gene: 12. CDR3 nucleotide sequence: TGTGCCAGCAGCCTTTATCCGGGACAGGGGTATGCTGGCTACACCTTC. Its translation is CASSLYPGQGYAGYTF. The whole variable domain, remainder taken from reference TRBV3-1 and TRBJ1-2, is DTAVSQTPKYLVTQMGNDKSIKCEQNLGHDTMYWYKQDSKKFLKIMFSYNNKELIINETVPNRFSPKSPDKAHLNLHINSLELGDSAVYFCASSLYPGQGYAGYTFGSGTRLTVV.

The CDR3 region has the DNA TGTGCCAGCAGCTTGAATCCAGCGAGTTTCTCTGAAGCTTTCTTT. This codes for CASSLNPASFSEAFF. The chain links TRBV5-5 to TRBJ1-1; D gene unclear. Trimming left V 1 base short and J 6 bases short, with 16 bases between. The CDR3 extends over 15 amino acids. The germline V gene has CDR1 SGHKS and CDR2 YYEKEE (reference sequence).

Only a few counts were recorded for this clonotype. This CDR3 reads CSVRRATNEKLFF. The DNA for the CDR3 is TGCAGCGTGCGGAGGGCAACTAATGAAAAACTGTTTTTT. The rearrangement uses TRBV29-1 and TRBJ1-4; D unclear. The CDR3 has 13 amino acids. V was trimmed by 6 bases and J by 0 bases, leaving 8 bases between them. The germline CDR1 and CDR2 sequences are SQVTM and ANQGSEA.

This clonotype was counted only a few times. The chain joins TRBV28 to TRBJ2-3; 7 bases fit TRBD1. This CDR3 region has 16 residues. With 5 bases clipped from V and 3 bases from J, the junction kept 11 bases outside the gene matches. The germline V gene has CDR1 MDHEN and CDR2 SYDVKM. The CDR3 loop reads CASSATEGAGTDTQYF. The CDR3 coding sequence is TGTGCCAGCAGTGCAACTGAGGGGGCTGGGACAGATACGCAGTATTTT.